These 19 T cell receptor beta chains were all obtained from the same sample, sequenced in a study of T cell changes during pregnancy in multiple sclerosis. TCRdb's copy holds only in-frame clones and misses some; the assay was immunoSEQ multiplex PCR. This sample has around 51,000 clones, with around 94% found just once. Sequencing used CD4+ T cells from peripheral blood mononuclear cells, obtained in the second trimester of pregnancy. The receptors stem from a female donor with multiple sclerosis, enrolled in a pregnancy study.

V and J are TRBV29-1 and TRBJ1-1; D is uncertain. Germline lookup yields CDR1 SQVTM and CDR2 ANQGSEA. V was clipped by 2 bases and J by 5 bases, with 6 bases between them. This CDR3 contains 11 residues. CDR3 nucleotide sequence: TGCAGCGTTGAACCCCAAACTGAAGCTTTCTTT. Its protein is CSVEPQTEAFF.

The chain has TRBV7-2 and TRBJ1-1; TRBD1 matches at 7 bases. Germline V lookup: CDR1 SGHTA, CDR2 FQGNSA. The V gene end was trimmed by 5 bases and the J gene end by 6 bases; junction bases not matched to a gene: 9. This CDR3 is built from 14 residues. CDR3 DNA sequence: TGTGCCAGCAGCCCTCAACAGGGGATCTCTGAAGCTTTCTTT. Encoded protein: CASSPQQGISEAFF.

The rearrangement joins TRBV7-9 to TRBJ1-1; D ambiguous. The length of the CDR3 is 16 residues. Germline lookup yields CDR1 SEHNR and CDR2 FQNEAQ (reference sequence). V lost 6 bases, J lost 3 bases, and 20 bases lay in between. The CDR3 protein is CASRQWARGQDTEAFF. Written as DNA, the CDR3 is TGTGCCAGCAGGCAATGGGCCCGTGGGCAGGACACTGAAGCTTTCTTT.

The chain couples TRBV6-5 to TRBJ1-1, with TRBD1 as a possible D gene (5 bases). The CDR3 totals 14 residues. Germline lookup yields CDR1 MNHEY and CDR2 SVGAGI. Trimming took 5 bases from V and 0 from J, leaving 10 bases between them. The CDR3 nucleotides read TGTGCCAGCAGTCAGACAGTGATGAACACTGAAGCTTTCTTT. Its translation: CASSQTVMNTEAFF.

J is TRBJ1-5 and V is TRBV10-3, with 7 positions matching TRBD1. The CDR3 sequence is 15 residues long. The V segment lost 5 bases and the J segment 0 bases; nucleotides outside the gene matches: 4. Germline CDR1 is ENHRY and CDR2 is SYGVKD. CDR3 residues: CAISPQGDSNQPQHF. In DNA, the CDR3 is TGTGCCATCAGTCCTCAGGGGGATAGCAATCAGCCCCAGCATTTT.

The chain has TRBV5-1 and TRBJ1-3; possibly TRBD1 for D (6 bases). Germline-derived CDR1 and CDR2 are SGHRS and YFSETQ. V shed 0 bases and J shed 4 bases, with 14 bases lying between them. The CDR3 is made up of 16 amino acids. The CDR3 sequence: CASSLGVGRGGNTIYF. DNA of the CDR3: TGCGCCAGCAGCTTGGGGGTTGGCAGGGGCGGAAACACCATATATTTT.

V is TRBV29-1 and J is TRBJ2-5; tentative D call: TRBD2 (5 bases). The CDR3 covers 12 residues. V was clipped by 4 bases and J by 1 base, with 7 bases between them. Germline CDR1 and CDR2: SQVTM and ANQGSEA. CDR3 bases: TGCAGCGTTGGTGGAGGCCAAGAGACCCAGTACTTC. This codes for CSVGGGQETQYF.

The rearrangement uses TRBV7-2 and TRBJ2-1; D is possibly TRBD1 (8 bases). CDR3 length: 14 amino acids. V was cut by 4 bases and J by 9 bases, with 16 bases left in between. Germline assignment: CDR1 SGHTA and CDR2 FQGNSA. Here the CDR3 reads CASSSTGGATEQFF. CDR3 DNA: TGTGCCAGCAGCTCTACAGGGGGGGCTACTGAGCAGTTCTTC.

This clone was counted once. The rearrangement uses TRBV4-2 and TRBJ1-5; 9 bases are shared with TRBD1. Germline V gives CDR1 LGHNA, CDR2 YNFKEQ. This CDR3 contains 17 residues. Germline trimming cut 3 bases from V and 3 bases from J; bases unmatched to any gene: 9. The DNA of the CDR3 is TGTGCCAGCAGCCAGAGCCCCGGGACAGGGATCAATCAGCCCCAGCATTTT. Translated: CASSQSPGTGINQPQHF.

V is TRBV19 and J is TRBJ1-2; D is undetermined. Germline values: CDR1 LNHDA, CDR2 SQIVND (reference sequence). This CDR3 is built from 14 residues. V dropped 5 bases and J dropped 5 bases, with 15 bases sitting between them. CDR3 coding DNA: TGTGCCAGTAGTTCCGGGTCGATTGTTTATGGCTACACCTTC. It yields the protein CASSSGSIVYGYTF.

The CDR3 here is CASSERKHEQYF. CDR3 sequence (DNA): TGTGCCAGCTCAGAGCGAAAGCACGAGCAGTACTTC. The chain is built from TRBV18 and TRBJ2-7; no definite D call. Germline V gene data show CDR1 as KGHSH and CDR2 as LQKENI. The V and J ends lost 5 bases and 5 bases respectively, with 10 bases between them. This CDR3 has 12 amino acids. The variable domain in full, completed from reference TRBV18 and TRBJ2-7, reads NAGVMQNPRHLVRRRGQEARLRCSPMKGHSHVYWYRQLPEEGLKFMVYLQKENIIDESGMPKERFSAEFPKEGPSILRIQQVVRGDSAAYFCASSERKHEQYFGPGTRLTVT.

In DNA, the CDR3 is TGTGCCAGCAGCTCCCGGGACAGGCTACTCTATGGCTACACCTTC. Protein: CASSSRDRLLYGYTF. The gene calls are TRBV28 and TRBJ1-2; 8 bases are shared with TRBD1. This CDR3 contains 15 residues. CDR1 and CDR2 (germline): MDHEN, SYDVKM. Unmatched junction bases numbered 10, after V lost 6 bases and J lost 4 bases.

The V gene is TRBV11-1, the J gene TRBJ2-1; 7 bases fit TRBD1. The germline gives CDR1 SGHAT, CDR2 FQDESV (reference sequence). There are 15 residues in the CDR3. With 3 bases clipped from V and 6 bases from J, the junction kept 8 bases outside the gene matches. CDR3 region: CASSFLPTGSNEQFF. For the CDR3, the DNA is TGTGCCAGCAGCTTCCTACCGACAGGGTCCAATGAGCAGTTCTTC.

V gene TRBV29-1 combines with J gene TRBJ1-4; no firm D call. CDR3 size: 10 residues. In germline, CDR1 is SQVTM, CDR2 ANQGSEA. Deletions cut 4 bases from V and 6 bases from J, with 3 bases between. The DNA for the CDR3 is TGCAGCGTTGTCGATGAAAAACTGTTTTTT. Translating it yields CSVVDEKLFF.

The CDR3 DNA sequence: TGTGCCATCAGTGAGTCCAGTGAGGGCGAAGCTTTCTTT. Protein sequence: CAISESSEGEAFF. The gene calls are TRBV10-3 and TRBJ1-1; D unresolved. Germline lookup yields CDR1 ENHRY and CDR2 SYGVKD. The V gene lost 0 bases and the J gene lost 8 bases, with 10 bases spanning the gap. This CDR3 is built from 13 residues.

The chain combines TRBV2 with TRBJ2-1; TRBD2 aligns across 14 bases. V shed 6 bases, J shed 16 bases, and the junction held 11 bases outside the gene matches. The CDR3 loop spans 14 amino acids. Germline CDR1 and CDR2: SNHLY and FYNNEI. This CDR3 reads CASSQGTSGGPTFF. The CDR3, as DNA: TGTGCCAGCAGCCAGGGGACTAGCGGGGGCCCAACCTTCTTC. The complete variable domain, with remaining parts taken from reference TRBV2 and TRBJ2-1, reads EPEVTQTPSHQVTQMGQEVILRCVPISNHLYFYWYRQILGQKVEFLVSFYNNEISEKSEIFDDQFSVERPDGSNFTLKIRSTKLEDSAMYFCASSQGTSGGPTFFGPGTRLTVL.

V and J are TRBV7-2 and TRBJ2-4; TRBD2 might be the D (5 bases). Germline V gives CDR1 SGHTA, CDR2 FQGNSA. The CDR3 has 13 amino acids. The V gene lost 3 bases and the J gene lost 5 bases, with 8 bases spanning the gap. The CDR3 loop reads CASSFGVQNIQYF. Here the CDR3 DNA reads TGTGCCAGCAGCTTCGGGGTCCAAAACATTCAGTACTTC. The variable domain in full, with the rest retrieved from reference TRBV7-2 and TRBJ2-4, is GAGVSQSPSNKVTEKGKDVELRCDPISGHTALYWYRQSLGQGLEFLIYFQGNSAPDKSGLPSDRFSAERTGGSVSTLTIQRTQQEDSAVYLCASSFGVQNIQYFGAGTRLSVL.

The chain couples TRBV23-1 to TRBJ2-3; TRBD2 might be the D (6 bases). TRBV23-1 is treated as an ORF (open reading frame) with a function not yet certain. V was pared by 8 bases and J by 2 bases, with 26 bases between. This CDR3 is 18 amino acids long. The DNA for the CDR3 is TGCGCCAGCCCCATCTGTTCACGGGGGTTTCCCTCCACAGATACGCAGTATTTT. This sequence encodes CASPICSRGFPSTDTQYF.

J is TRBJ1-1 and V is TRBV18, with TRBD1 matching 8 bases. The CDR3 covers 13 residues. Per the germline V gene, CDR1 is KGHSH and CDR2 is LQKENI. Trimming at V came to 7 bases and at J to 2 bases, leaving 3 bases not matched to a gene. Here the CDR3 DNA reads TGTGCCAGCTTTACAGGGGGTAACACTGAAGCTTTCTTT. Translation gives CASFTGGNTEAFF.